This T cell receptor (beta chain) was found in a study of beta chain features in type 1 diabetes (dated by TCRdb to 2017 to 2018). With regard to the full study: No differences in mean age, gender distribution, total cell number or subset yield were found between patients and healthy donors. A total of roughly 99,000,000 sorted cells were examined across all samples, and the number of cells per subset was strongly correlated with RNA yield. The study compared TCRB repertoires of sorted circulating CD4+ T cell subsets between recently diagnosed type 1 diabetes patients and matched healthy donors. Regulatory and stem cell-like memory subsets were isolated from only 8 patients and roughly 8 healthy donors, whereas naive and central memory subsets came from all 30 or so donors. On the study overall, not on this receptor specifically: A moderate but significant shortening of TCRB CDR3 length was observed in type 1 diabetes patients in all four CD4+ subsets. Because the HLA sub-analyses included only small numbers of individuals, any influence of HLA type on TCRB rearrangement was left unresolved. PCR might favor shorter templates, but patient and control samples were amplified and corrected together, so any skew would affect both groups equally. Fewer insertions and more nucleotide deletions at VDJ recombination sites were observed in patients with type 1 diabetes, implying thymic rearrangement abnormalities. Because cDNA rather than genomic DNA was sequenced, highly expressing activated cells could have been over-represented, although no difference in activation and CD3 levels was found between groups. Naive, central memory and regulatory TCRB repertoires appeared to be more alike among patients than among healthy donors.

The High Capacity cDNA Reverse Transcription Kit was used to reverse transcribe all of the isolated RNA, meaning that expressed TCRB transcripts were what got sequenced. Deep immunoSEQ sequencing was applied to naive, central memory and regulatory T cell samples, giving an average of approximately 4 million total reads per sample. Sorted cells were lysed in RLT buffer, and RNA was extracted using DNase-treated RNeasy Micro or Mini kits according to cell number. To prevent cross-contamination, every cell subset was processed on its own, while patient and healthy donor samples were processed together. The immunoSEQ multiplex PCR was used to amplify TCRB sequences from cDNA, generating 87-bp fragments that spanned the CDR3 region. Sequencing of the amplicons was performed on the Illumina HiSeq platform. On the authors' methods: Synthetic template baselines were used to correct PCR bias computationally, reads within Hamming distance 2 were collapsed together, and singletons that could not be merged were discarded. Reads were aligned to IMGT to assign V, D and J genes, CDR3 length, and insertions or deletions at six rearrangement sites. Within each subset, clonotype counts were normalized to sorted cell number, and only after that were true diversity and Gini coefficients computed with the tcR R package. Repertoire sharing was quantified using the overlap coefficient calculated on TCRB nucleotide sequences. Out-of-frame TCRB sequences from naive cells were analyzed to stand in for the pre-selection repertoire. TCRdb provides this immuneACCESS table in a form limited to in-frame rearrangements. Some clones are lacking; in checked studies, under half of them reflect an unresolved V gene, and why the rest are absent is not known. V and J calls and clone size are given by that table; D and trimming were obtained from the DNA. This sample has hundreds of thousands of clones in its table, and 17% of those were observed once. The top ten hold 0.02% to 0.025% of the sample.

In this sample, this clone turned up a few times. Its antigen target is currently unknown. No much larger clone is present one base from it, and per-base qualities are unavailable. From each donor, a single peripheral blood sample of about 110 mL on average was drawn into heparinised tubes. A BD FACSAria II and a panel including CD45RO, CCR7, CD25, CD127, CD95 and CD27 were used to sort naive, central memory, regulatory and stem cell-like memory CD4+ T cells. Purity was above 95% for every sorted population. PBMCs were isolated immediately by Lymphoprep density gradient centrifugation and stained directly without culture. So that batch effects would be minimized, each experiment stained and sorted samples in pairs, pairing one healthy donor with one patient. Between the V and J ends, shortened by 3 bases and 0 bases respectively, the junction contains 9 bases. There are 16 amino acids in the CDR3, from cysteine to phenylalanine inclusive. The retained sequence is limited to the CDR3, 48 bases, with the frame set at the first base. CDR1 and CDR2 are drawn from the germline V gene: KGHSH, LQKENI.

The chain is assembled from TRBV18 and TRBJ2-6; a weak D assignment points to TRBD1 (6 bases agree). The sequence derives from a woman in her late teens or twenties in good health. The source material was naive CD4+ T cells from blood. The meaning of the sample's cell subset or site label: true naive CD4+ T cells. The nucleotides read TGTGCCAGCTCACCCCGGGGACACTCTGGGGCCAACGTCCTGACTTTC. Its amino acids are CASSPRGHSGANVLTF.